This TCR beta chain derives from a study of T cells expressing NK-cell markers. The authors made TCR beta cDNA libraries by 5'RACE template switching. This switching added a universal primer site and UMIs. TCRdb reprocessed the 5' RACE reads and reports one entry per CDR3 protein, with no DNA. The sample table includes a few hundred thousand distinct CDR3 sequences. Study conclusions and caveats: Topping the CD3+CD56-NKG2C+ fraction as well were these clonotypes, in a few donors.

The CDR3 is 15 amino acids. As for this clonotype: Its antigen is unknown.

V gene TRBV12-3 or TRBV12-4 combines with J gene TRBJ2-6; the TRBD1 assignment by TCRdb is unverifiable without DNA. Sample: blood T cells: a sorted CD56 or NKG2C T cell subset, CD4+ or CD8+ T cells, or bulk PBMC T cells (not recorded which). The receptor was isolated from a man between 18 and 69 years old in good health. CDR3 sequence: CASSPGGYGANVLTF.